This T cell receptor (beta chain) was obtained from a study of blood T cells in healthy people across ages. General study points: Both higher diversity and more naive CD4+ cells marked long-lived donors when set against aged donors. Naive T cell percentage strongly correlated with TCR beta diversity.

Donors each provided 7.5 to 10 milliliters of peripheral blood. Each sample yielded at least 6 micrograms of PBMC total RNA. Together with a sample-barcoded 5' primer, a J-beta primer mix was included in a second PCR lasting roughly 6 to 12 cycles. In TCRdb, the 5' RACE reads were re-called with MiXCR into one record per CDR3 protein. The sample lists roughly 1.4 million distinct CDR3 sequences, approximately 59% seen once, with over 6.5% in the top ten. Of note for this clonotype: Its matching antigen is unknown.

Sequenced material: blood. The sequence came from a man younger than 30 in good health.

The CDR3 spells CASSLITMLETQYF. In DNA form, the CDR3 reads TGTGCCAGCAGCTTAATCACAATGTTGGAGACCCAGTACTTC. The chain carries TRBV7-9 and TRBJ2-5, with D unclear. Germline values: CDR1 SEHNR, CDR2 FQNEAQ (reference sequence). The germline V and J ends were trimmed by 2 bases and 5 bases, with 12 bases remaining between them. The CDR3 has 14 amino acids.